Listed here are 8 T cell receptor beta chains from one sample, sequenced in a study of OX40 agonist ivuxolimab in advanced cancers. Repertoires were generated with immunoSEQ multiplex PCR, while TCRdb's copy carries only in-frame clones and drops some. The profile covers roughly 68,000 clones, with roughly 90% appearing a single time and roughly 8% taken by the ten largest. The sequences come from CD4+ or CD8+ T cells sorted from blood, collected in a trial of the OX40 agonist ivuxolimab. These receptors were obtained from an adult with an advanced solid tumor such as melanoma, head and neck, liver or kidney cancer.

J is TRBJ1-1 and V is TRBV23-1; D gene unclear. TRBV23-1 is recorded as an ORF, its role being uncertain. V dropped 7 bases and J dropped 4 bases, with 7 bases sitting between them. The CDR3 length is 11 residues. The CDR3 loop is CASIDGTEAFF. The CDR3 DNA reads TGCGCCAGCATTGACGGCACTGAAGCTTTCTTT.

This chain joins TRBV11-2 and TRBJ2-7; D possibly corresponds to TRBD2 (6 bases). Trimming shortened V by 3 bases and J by 4 bases, and 13 bases separated the two germline ends. The CDR3 has 14 amino acids. Germline V CDR1 and CDR2: SGHAT, FQNNGV. CDR3 in DNA: TGTGCCAGCAGCTTTGGACGGGAGAGGTACGAGCAGTACTTC. Its protein product is CASSFGRERYEQYF. The full variable domain, in which reference TRBV11-2 and TRBJ2-7 provide the parts outside the CDR3, is EAGVAQSPRYKIIEKRQSVAFWCNPISGHATLYWYQQILGQGPKLLIQFQNNGVVDDSQLPKDRFSAERLKGVDSTLKIQPAKLEDSAVYLCASSFGRERYEQYFGPGTRLTVT.

J is TRBJ1-3 and V is TRBV7-9; 8 bases map to TRBD1. This CDR3 is built from 16 residues. CDR1 and CDR2 from the germline V gene are SEHNR and FQNEAQ (reference sequence). V shed 5 bases and J 0 bases; nucleotides not matched to a gene: 6. The CDR3 coding sequence is TGTGCCAGCAGCCGGGACAGGCTCAGCTCTGGAAACACCATATATTTT. This codes for CASSRDRLSSGNTIYF.

This clone was recorded only once. The chain is built from TRBV4-1 and TRBJ1-2; D is uncertain. Per the germline V gene, CDR1 is MGHRA and CDR2 is YSYEKL. V lost 0 bases, J lost 2 bases, and 13 bases lay in between. This CDR3 is built from 16 residues. The CDR3 DNA follows: TGCGCCAGCAGCCAAGATTCGACGGGAAAGAACTATGGCTACACCTTC. It is translated as CASSQDSTGKNYGYTF.

The chain couples TRBV6-5 to TRBJ2-7; 7 nucleotides match TRBD1. V shed 4 bases, J shed 2 bases, and the junction held 8 bases outside the gene matches. This CDR3 region has 15 residues. CDR1 and CDR2 (germline): MNHEY, SVGAGI. The CDR3 here is CASSSDYRGPYEQYF. CDR3 bases: TGTGCCAGCAGTTCAGACTACAGGGGACCCTACGAGCAGTACTTC.

This chain connects TRBV5-4 to TRBJ1-4; TRBD1 is a possible D gene (6 bases). The germline V gene has CDR1 SGHNT and CDR2 YYREEE (reference sequence). This CDR3 has 16 amino acids. Trimming stripped 0 bases from V and 1 base from J, with 10 bases between. CDR3 nucleotide sequence: TGTGCCAGCAGCTTGGCCGAAGGGGGAACTAATGAAAAACTGTTTTTT. Its translation: CASSLAEGGTNEKLFF. The full variable domain, rest sourced from reference TRBV5-4 and TRBJ1-4, is ETGVTQSPTHLIKTRGQQVTLRCSSQSGHNTVSWYQQALGQGPQFIFQYYREEENGRGNFPPRFSGLQFPNYSSELNVNALELDDSALYLCASSLAEGGTNEKLFFGSGTQLSVL.

The genes are TRBV5-6 and TRBJ1-2, with 7 bases fitting TRBD1. Germline lookup yields CDR1 SGHDT and CDR2 YYEEEE. The junction had 7 bases not matched to a gene; V was cut back by 3 bases and J by 2 bases. The CDR3 spans 15 residues. CDR3: CASSSLTTGNYGYTF. The CDR3 bases are TGTGCCAGCAGCTCCCTCACGACAGGGAACTATGGCTACACCTTC.

The chain uses TRBV4-3 and TRBJ1-6; D remains ambiguous. Germline V gene lookup returns CDR1 LGHNA and CDR2 YSLEER. This CDR3 has 15 residues. Trimming removed 0 bases at V and 7 bases at J, with 10 bases between. The CDR3 nucleotides read TGCGCCAGCAGCCAAGAGCGATCCTTAAATTCACCCCTCCACTTT. As protein: CASSQERSLNSPLHF.